The TCR beta chain under discussion was sequenced for a study of T cell clones after liver transplantation. The germline V and J ends were trimmed by 7 bases and 0 bases, with 10 bases remaining between them. CDR3 length: 13 residues. The germline gives CDR1 MNHNY, CDR2 SVGAGI (reference sequence). Some clones are missing from TCRdb's copy, which holds only in-frame ones; the method was immunoSEQ multiplex PCR. The repertoire holds more than 95,000 clones, 82% seen once, with approximately 0.93% in the top ten. The receptor was derived from a human donor who received a liver transplant. The material was CD4+ T cells from blood, obtained before liver transplant. The chain links TRBV6-6 to TRBJ2-7; tentatively, D is TRBD1 or TRBD2 (6 bases each). The CDR3 DNA reads TGTGCCAGCACAAGGGGGGTCTCCTACGAGCAGTACTTC. Encoded protein: CASTRGVSYEQYF.